The 10 T cell receptor beta chains in this list originate from one sample, sequenced in a study of blood T cell repertoires in COVID-19. Sequenced by immunoSEQ multiplex PCR; TCRdb stores in-frame clones only, minus some. The sample lists around 190,000 clones; 70% to 90% were seen once. The sample taken for sequencing was peripheral blood. The source of these receptors is a young man with acute or convalescent COVID-19.

The V and J genes are TRBV5-1 and TRBJ2-1, with 9 bases aligning to TRBD1. Germline V gene data show CDR1 as SGHRS and CDR2 as YFSETQ. V dropped 9 bases and J dropped 7; count of bases not matched to a gene: 14. The CDR3 spans 15 residues. The CDR3 DNA reads TGCGCCACCAAAACCGGGACAGGGTTGAAGAATGAGCAGTTCTTC. This encodes CATKTGTGLKNEQFF.

This clone has just a few counts. This chain uses TRBV20-1 with TRBJ1-2; 7 positions match TRBD1. The V and J ends lost 3 bases and 4 bases, in that order; junction bases with no gene match: 5. Germline V gene data show CDR1 as DFQATT and CDR2 as SNEGSKA (reference sequence). The CDR3 is 13 residues long. CDR3 residues: CSASWRQGYGYTF. The CDR3 DNA is TGCAGTGCTAGTTGGAGACAGGGCTATGGCTACACCTTC.

The chain carries TRBV7-2 and TRBJ2-3, with a weak D call TRBD2 (6 bases). Trimming pared 2 bases from V and 5 bases from J, leaving 11 bases between. The CDR3 extends over 14 amino acids. The germline V gene encodes CDR1 SGHTA and CDR2 FQGNSA. In DNA form, the CDR3 reads TGTGCCAGCAGCTTATCGGGAGTCCAAGATACGCAGTATTTT. This translates into CASSLSGVQDTQYF. Full variable domain (remainder filled in from reference TRBV7-2 and TRBJ2-3): GAGVSQSPSNKVTEKGKDVELRCDPISGHTALYWYRQSLGQGLEFLIYFQGNSAPDKSGLPSDRFSAERTGGSVSTLTIQRTQQEDSAVYLCASSLSGVQDTQYFGPGTRLTVL.

On this clone: The junction does not match germline at one end; this may be a read error. The chain is built from TRBV5-8 and TRBJ1-5; TRBD1 aligns across 7 bases. The CDR3 totals 16 residues. The germline CDR1 and CDR2 sequences are SGHTS and YDEGEE. The CDR3 reads CTSSLRNRGLNQPQHF. CDR3 coding DNA: TGTACCAGCAGCTTGAGAAACAGGGGCCTAAATCAGCCCCAGCATTTT.

This clone was recorded once. The V call is TRBV9, the J call TRBJ2-3; 10 nucleotides line up with TRBD2. V lost 0 bases and J lost 2; bases outside the gene matches: 15. CDR1 is SGDLS and CDR2 is YYNGEE in the germline V gene. This CDR3 region has 20 residues. The CDR3 nucleotides read TGTGCCAGCAGCGTAGATGTGGGTGGGGCTAGCGGGAGAATCACAGATACGCAGTATTTT. This sequence encodes CASSVDVGGASGRITDTQYF.

The genes are TRBV2 and TRBJ2-2; D ambiguous. The CDR3 sequence is 14 residues long. The germline V and J ends were trimmed by 2 bases and 1 base, with 5 bases remaining between them. The germline V gene has CDR1 SNHLY and CDR2 FYNNEI. CDR3 nucleotides: TGTGCCAGCAGTGAATCAGTGAACACCGGGGAGCTGTTTTTT. Its translation: CASSESVNTGELFF.

The chain couples TRBV20-1 to TRBJ1-5, with a possible D match to TRBD1 (6 bases). CDR1 is DFQATT, CDR2 SNEGSKA, per germline (reference sequence). The CDR3 totals 16 residues. The V end lost 3 bases, the J end lost 1 base, and 16 bases lay between the germline ends. The CDR3 region is CSASDTGTLSNQPQHF. CDR3 bases: TGCAGTGCTAGTGATACCGGGACATTGAGCAATCAGCCCCAGCATTTT.

V is TRBV7-8 and J is TRBJ2-7; D may be TRBD2 (6 bases). This CDR3 has 17 amino acids. Germline CDR1 reads SGHVS; CDR2 reads FQNEAQ. Trimming shortened V by 1 base and J by 9 bases, and 25 bases separated the two germline ends. In DNA, the CDR3 is TGTGCCAGCAGCTTAGACGCCGCGGGACCACCGGGTCTAGGGCAGTACTTC. Amino acids: CASSLDAAGPPGLGQYF.

The chain uses TRBV5-6 and TRBJ1-5, with 8 bases aligning to TRBD1. This CDR3 region has 16 residues. The trim removed 4 bases at V and 2 bases at J, leaving 8 bases unmatched. Germline CDR1 reads SGHDT; CDR2 reads YYEEEE. CDR3 coding DNA: TGTGCCAGCAGCCCCTACAGGGGGTACGGCAATCAGCCCCAGCATTTT. Its protein product is CASSPYRGYGNQPQHF.

This clone was recorded once. The chain links TRBV5-4 to TRBJ2-7; D possibly corresponds to TRBD2 (5 bases). The CDR3 is 16 amino acids. Trimming left V 6 bases short and J 2 bases short, with 21 bases between. Germline-derived CDR1 and CDR2 are SGHNT and YYREEE (reference sequence). The chain's CDR3 is CASTQRSGKETYEQYF. The DNA for the CDR3 is TGTGCCAGCACCCAAAGGAGCGGAAAAGAGACCTACGAGCAGTACTTC.